Presented here are 28 T cell receptor beta chains from one specimen sequenced in a study of response to subunit inactivated influenza vaccine (dated by TCRdb to the late 2010s). The time point label on this specimen signifies: 45 days after influenza vaccine administration. Library preparation used RT-PCR. The run used an Illumina HiSeq 2500. TCRdb took the public reads, trimmed them with fastp at Q25, ran MiXCR for clone calling and kept in-frame beta chains. Each CDR3 protein appears once, grouped with its most common genes and DNA. Recorded for this sample are fewer than 650,000 distinct CDR3 sequences; 10% to 15% of them occurred a single time. Of the sample, about an eighth is held by the ten largest clones. Material: PBMCs from blood, obtained 45 days after vaccination. All receptors derive from a man in his fifties who received an inactivated influenza vaccine. Donor details come from another sample of the same person, matched by shared clones.

V usage is TRBV6-1 and J usage is TRBJ2-7, with 7 nucleotides matching TRBD2. Per germline, CDR1 MNHNS and CDR2 SASEGT. The CDR3 extends over 14 amino acids. This chain's CDR3 is CACSEAGLAGEQYF. DNA for the CDR3: TGTGCTTGCAGTGAAGCGGGGCTTGCGGGAGAGCAGTACTTC.

V gene TRBV11-2 combines with J gene TRBJ2-1, with 7 bases that match TRBD2. The CDR3 sequence is 16 residues long. From germline, CDR1 is SGHAT and CDR2 FQNNGV. J lost 3 bases, V lost 5 bases, and 10 bases had no gene match. DNA of the CDR3: TGTGCCAGCAGCCCATGGTCCGGGACTAACTACAATGAGCAGTTCTTC. Translating gives CASSPWSGTNYNEQFF.

For the CDR3, the DNA is TGCAGTGCTAGTCAAGGGGGCCGCTACGAGCAGTACTTC. Its translation is CSASQGGRYEQYF. J is TRBJ2-7 and V is TRBV20-1; 7 bases match TRBD1. This CDR3 contains 13 residues. CDR1 is DFQATT, CDR2 SNEGSKA, per germline (reference sequence). V gave up 3 bases and J gave up 3 bases; unmatched junction bases: 5.

This clonotype was seen ten or more times. The rearrangement joins TRBV7-2 to TRBJ2-2; D remains unclear. CDR3 length: 14 amino acids. V lost 1 base and J 4 bases, leaving 7 bases between the germline ends. The germline V gene encodes CDR1 SGHTA and CDR2 FQGNSA. For the CDR3, the DNA is TGTGCCAGCAGCTTAGGTCCCCTCACCGGGGAGCTGTTTTTT. Translation gives CASSLGPLTGELFF.

This clonotype was observed a few times. The chain joins TRBV10-1 to TRBJ2-3; perhaps TRBD1 as D (7 bases). The V end lost 0 bases, the J end lost 5 bases, and 15 bases lay between the germline ends. This CDR3 comprises 16 residues. CDR1 and CDR2 (germline): WNHNN, SYGVQD (reference sequence). The CDR3 nucleotides are TGCGCCAGCAGTGAGTCGACAGGGAAGGGAGGAGATACGCAGTATTTT. It encodes CASSESTGKGGDTQYF.

The genes are TRBV14 and TRBJ1-6, with 9 bases lining up with TRBD1. V shed 0 bases, J shed 10 bases, and the junction held 7 bases outside the gene matches. This CDR3 has 16 residues. Per the germline V gene, CDR1 is SGHDN and CDR2 is FVKESK. The CDR3 region is CASSQDGTGQSSPLHF. CDR3 nucleotides: TGTGCCAGCAGCCAAGACGGGACAGGGCAAAGCTCACCCCTCCACTTT.

The chain has TRBV12-3 or TRBV12-4 and TRBJ2-3; TRBD2 agrees at 11 bases. The CDR3 spans 16 residues. V lost 5 bases, J lost 4 bases, and 8 bases stayed unmatched. Written as DNA, the CDR3 is TGTGCCAGCAGTGCCTTCGGGACTAGCGGATCAGATACGCAGTATTTT. Amino acid sequence: CASSAFGTSGSDTQYF.

This clonotype showed up just a few times. The chain recombines TRBV6-2 or TRBV6-3 with TRBJ2-1, with D possibly being TRBD2 (6 bases). Germline loops: CDR1 MNHEY, CDR2 SVGEGT. This CDR3 comprises 14 residues. V was clipped by 0 bases and J by 10 bases, with 13 bases between them. CDR3 DNA sequence: TGTGCCAGCAGTTACTCTGGGACTTCCGGGGAGCAGTTCTTC. It specifies CASSYSGTSGEQFF.

This clonotype was seen repeatedly, ten times or more. The gene calls are TRBV7-8 and TRBJ1-5, with 7 bases lining up with TRBD1. This CDR3 has 12 amino acids. Germline CDR1 SGHVS, CDR2 FQNEAQ. After removal of 4 bases from V and 12 bases from J, the junction contained 6 bases not matched to a gene. The CDR3 here is CASSSHTGDQHF. The CDR3 DNA follows: TGTGCCAGCAGCTCGCATACAGGGGACCAGCATTTT. Filled out from reference TRBV7-8 and TRBJ1-5, the complete variable domain reads GAGVSQSPRYKVAKRGQDVALRCDPISGHVSLFWYQQALGQGPEFLTYFQNEAQLDKSGLPSDRFFAERPEGSVSTLKIQRTQQEDSAVYLCASSSHTGDQHFGDGTRLSIL.

This clonotype was detected a few times. The chain uses TRBV10-3 and TRBJ1-4, with D unresolved. The CDR3 is made up of 14 amino acids. Trimming left V 2 bases short and J 3 bases short, with 7 bases between. In germline, CDR1 is ENHRY, CDR2 SYGVKD. CDR3 DNA: TGTGCCATCAGTGAGAGTGGTTCTAATGAAAAACTGTTTTTT. This translates into CAISESGSNEKLFF.

The chain joins TRBV4-2 to TRBJ2-7, with 10 bases that match TRBD2. Per the germline V gene, CDR1 is LGHNA and CDR2 is YNFKEQ. V lost 4 bases to trimming and J lost 6 bases; unmatched junction nucleotides: 9. CDR3 length: 15 amino acids. Here the CDR3 reads CASSRGASGSGEQYF. The CDR3 region has the DNA TGTGCCAGCAGCCGAGGGGCTAGCGGGAGTGGCGAGCAGTACTTC.

This sequence joins TRBV4-2 and TRBJ1-6; 7 bases map to TRBD1. The germline V gene has CDR1 LGHNA and CDR2 YNFKEQ. This CDR3 is 14 amino acids long. Trimming at V came to 0 bases and at J to 9 bases, leaving 2 bases not matched to a gene. The DNA for the CDR3 is TGTGCCAGCAGCCAAGACAGGACAGGTTCACCCCTCCACTTT. It yields the protein CASSQDRTGSPLHF.

The rearrangement joins TRBV20-1 to TRBJ2-1; 9 bases are a match to TRBD1. From germline, CDR1 is DFQATT and CDR2 SNEGSKA (reference sequence). The V segment lost 4 bases and the J segment 5 bases; nucleotides outside the gene matches: 12. The CDR3 is 16 residues long. CDR3 DNA sequence: TGCAGTGCTACTCACGGCGGGGGACAGGGACACAATGAGCAGTTCTTC. Residues: CSATHGGGQGHNEQFF.

V is TRBV11-1 and J is TRBJ2-5; TRBD2 might be the D (5 bases). V lost 0 bases and J lost 5, with 13 bases in between. Germline V gene lookup returns CDR1 SGHAT and CDR2 FQDESV (reference sequence). This CDR3 region has 15 residues. The DNA of the CDR3 is TGTGCCAGCAGCTTAGCGGGAGTTGGCAGCGAGACCCAGTACTTC. Its translation: CASSLAGVGSETQYF.

The genes are TRBV5-6 and TRBJ2-1; D is ambiguous. Germline CDR1 is SGHDT and CDR2 is YYEEEE. The CDR3 is made up of 17 amino acids. The V end lost 0 bases, the J end lost 8 bases, and 21 bases lay between the germline ends. CDR3 in amino acids: CASSLVARASLADEQFF. The CDR3 DNA is TGTGCCAGCAGCTTGGTTGCTAGAGCATCGCTGGCCGATGAGCAGTTCTTC.

The J gene is TRBJ2-7, the V gene TRBV27; 14 positions agree with TRBD2. The J segment lost 12 bases and the V segment lost 2 bases, leaving 15 bases of the junction unmatched. The CDR3 is 17 amino acids. Germline V lookup: CDR1 MNHEY, CDR2 SMNVEV (reference sequence). CDR3 in amino acids: CASSLLGQAGLAGVLYF. CDR3 in DNA: TGTGCCAGCAGTTTACTGGGACAGGCGGGACTAGCGGGAGTTCTGTACTTC.

This clonotype was found a few times. V usage is TRBV20-1 and J usage is TRBJ2-5, with TRBD2 matching over 14 bases. This CDR3 is built from 15 residues. V was clipped by 6 bases and J by 4 bases; unmatched bases: 7. Germline V gene sequence: CDR1 DFQATT, CDR2 SNEGSKA (reference sequence). The CDR3 region has the DNA TGCAGTGCCGGGACTAGCGGGAGTCGTGGAGAGACCCAGTACTTC. The encoded protein is CSAGTSGSRGETQYF.

This clonotype appeared a few times. The chain recombines TRBV24-1 with TRBJ2-2; 15 nucleotides match TRBD2. J gave up 2 bases and V 9 bases, and 3 bases lay outside the gene matches. The CDR3 extends over 16 amino acids. Germline V lookup: CDR1 KGHDR, CDR2 SFDVKD. CDR3 in DNA: TGTGCCACCGGGACTAGCGGGGGGTCAAACACCGGGGAGCTGTTTTTT. Translated, it gives CATGTSGGSNTGELFF.

This clonotype came up many times. The chain has TRBV29-1 and TRBJ1-1, with a weak D call TRBD1 (5 bases). CDR3 length: 13 residues. Germline V gene sequence: CDR1 SQVTM, CDR2 ANQGSEA. V was shortened by 8 bases and J by 1 base, with 14 bases between the two germline ends. The CDR3 nucleotides read TGCAGCATTCGAGGACACGAGAACACTGAAGCTTTCTTT. Encoded protein: CSIRGHENTEAFF. The variable domain in full, completed from reference TRBV29-1 and TRBJ1-1, reads SAVISQKPSRDICQRGTSLTIQCQVDSQVTMMFWYRQQPGQSLTLIATANQGSEATYESGFVIDKFPISRPNLTFSTLTVSNMSPEDSSIYLCSIRGHENTEAFFGQGTRLTVV.

There are many counts of this clonotype. The gene calls are TRBV29-1 and TRBJ2-5; a possible D gene is TRBD1 (6 bases). Germline CDR1 is SQVTM and CDR2 is ANQGSEA. The CDR3 runs to 12 residues. V dropped 2 bases and J dropped 7 bases, with 11 bases sitting between them. CDR3: CSVERQGGTQYF. The CDR3 region has the DNA TGCAGCGTTGAAAGACAAGGGGGGACCCAGTACTTC.

This clonotype turned up a few times. This chain joins TRBV15 and TRBJ2-7, with D unresolved. This CDR3 region has 13 residues. Germline assignment: CDR1 LNHNV and CDR2 YYDKDF (reference sequence). With 1 base removed from V and 4 bases from J, the gap between germline ends came to 8 bases. The CDR3 coding sequence is TGTGCCACCAGCAGAGTTGGTTTTTACGAGCAGTACTTC. Protein product: CATSRVGFYEQYF.

The rearrangement joins TRBV5-6 to TRBJ1-5; D might be TRBD1 (6 bases). Trimming stripped 3 bases from V and 4 bases from J, with 23 bases between. The CDR3 consists of 18 residues. The germline gives CDR1 SGHDT, CDR2 YYEEEE. CDR3 sequence: CASSSLKIQGGGNQPQHF. Written as DNA, the CDR3 is TGTGCCAGCAGCTCGCTCAAAATACAGGGCGGTGGAAATCAGCCCCAGCATTTT. The full variable domain, with the rest looked up from reference TRBV5-6 and TRBJ1-5, is DAGVTQSPTHLIKTRGQQVTLRCSPKSGHDTVSWYQQALGQGPQFIFQYYEEEERQRGNFPDRFSGHQFPNYSSELNVNALLLGDSALYLCASSSLKIQGGGNQPQHFGDGTRLSIL.

The chain employs TRBV4-1 and TRBJ2-2; 9 bases match TRBD1. Germline-derived CDR1 and CDR2 are MGHRA and YSYEKL. This CDR3 is 15 amino acids long. The V and J ends lost 1 base and 3 bases, in that order; junction bases with no gene match: 0. This CDR3 is CASSQGTGDTGELFF. The CDR3 DNA sequence: TGCGCCAGCAGCCAAGGGACAGGGGACACCGGGGAGCTGTTTTTT.

In its sample, this clonotype was seen a few times. This chain joins TRBV7-8 and TRBJ2-3; 9 bases agree with TRBD2. CDR3 length: 16 amino acids. The J segment lost 3 bases and the V segment lost 3 bases, leaving 7 bases of the junction unmatched. The germline gives CDR1 SGHVS, CDR2 FQNEAQ. This CDR3 reads CASSFGLAGMTDTQYF. In nucleotides, the CDR3 is TGTGCCAGCAGCTTTGGGCTAGCGGGGATGACAGATACGCAGTATTTT.

The V gene is TRBV11-2, the J gene TRBJ1-2; possibly TRBD1 for D (6 bases). Germline CDR1 is SGHAT and CDR2 is FQNNGV. The CDR3 covers 15 residues. Trimming shortened V by 1 base and J by 3 bases, and 12 bases separated the two germline ends. CDR3 region: CASSLGGDTYYGYTF. The CDR3 coding sequence is TGTGCCAGCAGCTTAGGTGGGGACACCTACTATGGCTACACCTTC.

V gene TRBV4-2 combines with J gene TRBJ2-2; D gene uncertain. The germline V and J ends were trimmed by 3 bases and 0 bases, with 17 bases remaining between them. From germline, CDR1 is LGHNA and CDR2 YNFKEQ. The CDR3 consists of 18 residues. CDR3 loop: CASSHSAVGEANTGELFF. The DNA for the CDR3 is TGTGCCAGCAGCCACTCAGCAGTCGGAGAGGCGAACACCGGGGAGCTGTTTTTT.

This clonotype showed up many times. The CDR3 bases are TGCGCCAGCAGCCTCGGGCTCGATGAGCAGTTCTTC. Translation: CASSLGLDEQFF. The chain is built from TRBV5-1 and TRBJ2-1; D uncertain. The CDR3 totals 12 residues. The germline gives CDR1 SGHRS, CDR2 YFSETQ. Trimming took off 4 bases at V and 8 bases at J, with 10 bases between the two ends.

The chain is built from TRBV10-3 and TRBJ1-6; no firm D call. This CDR3 spans 13 amino acids. V lost 6 bases, J lost 8 bases, and 11 bases lay in between. CDR1 is ENHRY and CDR2 is SYGVKD in the germline V gene. The CDR3 region is CAIRGKAYSPLHF. The CDR3 DNA reads TGTGCCATCAGAGGCAAGGCGTATTCACCCCTCCACTTT.